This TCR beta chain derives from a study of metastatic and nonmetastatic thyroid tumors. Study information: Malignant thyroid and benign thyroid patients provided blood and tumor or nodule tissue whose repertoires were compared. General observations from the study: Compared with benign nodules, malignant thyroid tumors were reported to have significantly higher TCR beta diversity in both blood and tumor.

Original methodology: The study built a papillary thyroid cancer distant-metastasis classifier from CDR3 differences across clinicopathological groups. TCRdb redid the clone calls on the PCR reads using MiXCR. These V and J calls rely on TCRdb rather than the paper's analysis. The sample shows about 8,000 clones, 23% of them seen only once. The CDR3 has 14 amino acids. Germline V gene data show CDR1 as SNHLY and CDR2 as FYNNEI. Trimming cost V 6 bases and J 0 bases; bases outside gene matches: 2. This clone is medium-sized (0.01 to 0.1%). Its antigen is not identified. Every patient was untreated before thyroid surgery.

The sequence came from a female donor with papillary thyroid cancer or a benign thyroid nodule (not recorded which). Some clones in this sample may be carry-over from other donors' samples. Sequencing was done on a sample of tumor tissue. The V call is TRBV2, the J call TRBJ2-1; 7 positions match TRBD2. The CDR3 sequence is CASRLASSYNEQFF. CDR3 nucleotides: TGTGCCAGCAGACTAGCGAGCTCCTACAATGAGCAGTTCTTC.